Listed below are T cell receptor beta chains from one sample, sequenced in a study of shared clonotypes between healthy human individuals. The method was immunoSEQ multiplex PCR; TCRdb's version includes in-frame clones alone and lacks a portion of them. The sample lists about 2,500,000 clones, approximately 94% occurring once. Sequenced: naive CD4+ T cells sorted from blood. These receptors were taken from a man between 18 and 29 years old in good health. CDR3s include the opening cysteine and the closing phenylalanine or tryptophan. D genes are given only for firm matches. Some rows mark clone size as missing; the rest say once, few, many or name a class of expanded clone.

TRBD1	TRBV5-1	TRBJ1-1	15	.	TGCGCCAGCAGCCCTGGGACAGGGGCGAACACTGAAGCTTTCTTT	CASSPGTGANTEAFF
.	TRBV12-1	TRBJ1-5	11	.	TGTGCCAGCAGCGACCGGGGGGGGAAGCATTTT	CASSDRGGKHF
.	TRBV7-9	TRBJ1-1	12	.	TGTGCCAGCAGTATACAGGTCACTGAAGCTTTCTTT	CASSIQVTEAFF
.	TRBV5-1	TRBJ1-1	14	few	TGCGCCAGCAGCTTGGGGCAGTCGAACACTGAAGCTTTCTTT	CASSLGQSNTEAFF
.	TRBV6-1	TRBJ1-2	13	.	TGTGCCAGCATCCCGAGACGTGGGTATGGCTACACCTTC	CASIPRRGYGYTF
.	TRBV6-1	TRBJ1-3	16	few	TGTGCCAGCAGGGAAGGGACGAAGGACTCTGGAAACACCATATATTTT	CASREGTKDSGNTIYF
TRBD2	TRBV10-3	TRBJ2-1	15	.	TGTGCCATCAGGATAGCGGGGCCCTCCTACAATGAGCAGTTCTTC	CAIRIAGPSYNEQFF
.	TRBV6-6	TRBJ1-5	13	once	TGTGCCAGCTCGGAAGTTAGCAATCAGCCCCAGCATTTT	CASSEVSNQPQHF
TRBD2	TRBV5-4	TRBJ2-5	15	once	TGTGCCAGCAGCTTGGGAGACCCCGGGAGGGAGACCCAGTACTTC	CASSLGDPGRETQYF
.	TRBV30	TRBJ2-2	15	.	TGTGCCTGGGGTGGGCTCGCAGGGTCCACCGGGGAGCTGTTTTTT	CAWGGLAGSTGELFF
TRBD1	TRBV18	TRBJ1-3	13	.	TGTGCCAGCTCACCACGCGACAGGGGATCCATATATTTT	CASSPRDRGSIYF
.	TRBV25-1	TRBJ1-5	15	.	TGTGCCAGCAGTGAACGGGGGGTGGTCGGTCAGCCCCAGCATTTT	CASSERGVVGQPQHF